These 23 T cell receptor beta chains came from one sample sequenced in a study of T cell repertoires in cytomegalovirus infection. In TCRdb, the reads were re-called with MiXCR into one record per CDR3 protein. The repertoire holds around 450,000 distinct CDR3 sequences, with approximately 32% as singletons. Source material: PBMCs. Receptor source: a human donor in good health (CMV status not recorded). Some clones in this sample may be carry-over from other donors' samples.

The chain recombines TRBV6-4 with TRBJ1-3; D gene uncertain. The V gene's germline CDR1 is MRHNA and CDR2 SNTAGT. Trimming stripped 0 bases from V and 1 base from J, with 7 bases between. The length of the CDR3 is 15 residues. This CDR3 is CASSDSLGSGNTIYF. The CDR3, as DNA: TGTGCCAGCAGTGACTCCTTAGGATCTGGAAACACCATATATTTT.

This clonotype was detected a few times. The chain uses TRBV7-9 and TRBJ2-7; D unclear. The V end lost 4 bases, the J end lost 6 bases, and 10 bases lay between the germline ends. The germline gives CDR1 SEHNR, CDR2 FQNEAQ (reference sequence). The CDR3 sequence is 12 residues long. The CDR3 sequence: CASSYQVVEQYF. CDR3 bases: TGTGCCAGCAGCTACCAGGTGGTCGAGCAGTACTTC.

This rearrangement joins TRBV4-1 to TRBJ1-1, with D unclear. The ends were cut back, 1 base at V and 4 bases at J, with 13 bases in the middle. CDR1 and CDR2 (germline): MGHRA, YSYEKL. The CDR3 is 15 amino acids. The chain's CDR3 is CASSQGPGWVTEAFF. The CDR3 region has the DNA TGCGCCAGCAGCCAAGGTCCAGGTTGGGTCACTGAAGCTTTCTTT.

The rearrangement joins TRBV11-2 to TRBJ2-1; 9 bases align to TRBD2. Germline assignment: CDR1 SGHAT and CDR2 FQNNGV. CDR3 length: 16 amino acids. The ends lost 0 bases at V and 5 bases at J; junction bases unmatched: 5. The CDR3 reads CASSLDGLAGHNEQFF. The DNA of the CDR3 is TGTGCCAGCAGCTTAGATGGGCTAGCGGGGCACAATGAGCAGTTCTTC. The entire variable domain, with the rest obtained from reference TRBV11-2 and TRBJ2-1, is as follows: EAGVAQSPRYKIIEKRQSVAFWCNPISGHATLYWYQQILGQGPKLLIQFQNNGVVDDSQLPKDRFSAERLKGVDSTLKIQPAKLEDSAVYLCASSLDGLAGHNEQFFGPGTRLTVL.

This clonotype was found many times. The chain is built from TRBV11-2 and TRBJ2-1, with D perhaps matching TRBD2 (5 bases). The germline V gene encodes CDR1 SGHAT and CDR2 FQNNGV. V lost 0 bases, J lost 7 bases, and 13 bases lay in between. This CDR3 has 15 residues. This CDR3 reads CASSLESRAANEQFF. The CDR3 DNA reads TGTGCCAGCAGCTTAGAGTCGAGGGCAGCGAATGAGCAGTTCTTC.

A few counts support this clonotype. The CDR3 bases are TGTGCCAGCAGCCACGGGACTTTTTTTGGAGAGACCCAGTACTTC. Translating it yields CASSHGTFFGETQYF. The gene calls are TRBV14 and TRBJ2-5; tentatively, D is TRBD2 (6 bases). CDR3 size: 15 residues. The ends were cut back, 3 bases at V and 4 bases at J, with 15 bases in the middle. Germline V gene data show CDR1 as SGHDN and CDR2 as FVKESK.

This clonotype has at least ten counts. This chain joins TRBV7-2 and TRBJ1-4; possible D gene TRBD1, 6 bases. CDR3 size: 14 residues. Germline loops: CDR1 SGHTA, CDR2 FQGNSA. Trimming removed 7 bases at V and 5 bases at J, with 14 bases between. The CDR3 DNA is TGTGCCAGCAAGGTTGGCAGGGGAAATGAAAAACTGTTTTTT. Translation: CASKVGRGNEKLFF.

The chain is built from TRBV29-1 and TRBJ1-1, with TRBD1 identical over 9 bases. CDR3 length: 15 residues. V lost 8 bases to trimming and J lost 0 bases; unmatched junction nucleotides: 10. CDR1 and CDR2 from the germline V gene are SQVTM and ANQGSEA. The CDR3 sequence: CSPGTGIGMNTEAFF. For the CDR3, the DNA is TGCAGCCCTGGGACAGGGATCGGCATGAACACTGAAGCTTTCTTT.

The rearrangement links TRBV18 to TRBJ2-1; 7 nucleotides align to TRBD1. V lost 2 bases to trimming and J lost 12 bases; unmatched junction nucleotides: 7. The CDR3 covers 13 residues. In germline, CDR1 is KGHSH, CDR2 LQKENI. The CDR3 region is CASSPKTGYGQFF. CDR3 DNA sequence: TGTGCCAGCTCACCAAAGACAGGGTATGGGCAGTTCTTC.

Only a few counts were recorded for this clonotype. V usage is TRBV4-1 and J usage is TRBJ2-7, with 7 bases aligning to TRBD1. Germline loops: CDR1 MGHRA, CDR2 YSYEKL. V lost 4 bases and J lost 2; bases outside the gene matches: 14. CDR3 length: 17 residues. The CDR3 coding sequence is TGCGCCAGCAGCCGAATAGGGCTAGGGGACAGAACCTACGAGCAGTACTTC. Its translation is CASSRIGLGDRTYEQYF.

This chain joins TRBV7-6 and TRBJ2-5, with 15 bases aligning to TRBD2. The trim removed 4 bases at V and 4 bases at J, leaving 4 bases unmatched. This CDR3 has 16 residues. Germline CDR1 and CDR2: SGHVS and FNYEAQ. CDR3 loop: CASSWGLAGGGETQYF. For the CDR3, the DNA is TGTGCCAGCAGCTGGGGACTAGCGGGGGGAGGAGAGACCCAGTACTTC.

CDR3 DNA: TGCAGTGCCGCCGGGACAGGGGATACCTACGAGCAGTACTTC. It encodes CSAAGTGDTYEQYF. The chain joins TRBV20-1 to TRBJ2-7, with TRBD1 identical over 10 bases. V shed 6 bases, J shed 2 bases, and the junction held 7 bases outside the gene matches. The germline CDR1 and CDR2 sequences are DFQATT and SNEGSKA (reference sequence). The CDR3 spans 14 residues.

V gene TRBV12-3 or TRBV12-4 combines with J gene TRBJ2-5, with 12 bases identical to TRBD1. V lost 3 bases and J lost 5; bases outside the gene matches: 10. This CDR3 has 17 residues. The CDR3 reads CASSLWRGQGAGETQYF. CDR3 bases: TGTGCCAGCAGTTTGTGGAGGGGACAGGGGGCCGGGGAGACCCAGTACTTC.

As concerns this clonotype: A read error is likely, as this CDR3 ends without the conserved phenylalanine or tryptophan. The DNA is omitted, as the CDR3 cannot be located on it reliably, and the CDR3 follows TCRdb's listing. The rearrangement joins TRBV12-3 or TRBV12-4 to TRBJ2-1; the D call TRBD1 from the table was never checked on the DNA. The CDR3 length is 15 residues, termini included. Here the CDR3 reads CASSPGQGTGNEQFL.

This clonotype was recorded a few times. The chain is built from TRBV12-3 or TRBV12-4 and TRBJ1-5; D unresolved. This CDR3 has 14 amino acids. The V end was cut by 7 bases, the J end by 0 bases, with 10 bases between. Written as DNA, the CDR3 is TGTGCCAGCACAGAAAACCTTAGCAATCAGCCCCAGCATTTT. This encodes CASTENLSNQPQHF.

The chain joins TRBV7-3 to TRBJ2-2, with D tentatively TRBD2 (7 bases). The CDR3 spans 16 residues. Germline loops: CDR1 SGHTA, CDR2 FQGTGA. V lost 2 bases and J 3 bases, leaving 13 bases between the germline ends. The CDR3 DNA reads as TGTGCCAGCAGCTTAGTGGCGGGGGCGTACACCGGGGAGCTGTTTTTT. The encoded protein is CASSLVAGAYTGELFF.

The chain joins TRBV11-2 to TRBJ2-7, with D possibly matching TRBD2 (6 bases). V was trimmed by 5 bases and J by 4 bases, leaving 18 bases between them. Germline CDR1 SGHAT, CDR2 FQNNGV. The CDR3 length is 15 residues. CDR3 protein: CASSPAGPLGYEQYF. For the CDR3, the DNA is TGTGCCAGCAGCCCCGCGGGACCGCTCGGATACGAGCAGTACTTC.

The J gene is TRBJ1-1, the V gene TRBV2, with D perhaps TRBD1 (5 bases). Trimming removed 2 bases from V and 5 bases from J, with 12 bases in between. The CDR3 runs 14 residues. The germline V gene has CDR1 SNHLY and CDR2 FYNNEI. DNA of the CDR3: TGTGCCAGCAGTGAACGGGGGTTTGGGACTGAAGCTTTCTTT. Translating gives CASSERGFGTEAFF.

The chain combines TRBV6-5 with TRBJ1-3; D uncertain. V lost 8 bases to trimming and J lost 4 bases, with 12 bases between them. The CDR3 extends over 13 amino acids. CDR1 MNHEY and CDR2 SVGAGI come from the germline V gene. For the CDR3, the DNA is TGTGCCAGCCGCACCGGAGGAGGAAACACCATATATTTT. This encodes CASRTGGGNTIYF.

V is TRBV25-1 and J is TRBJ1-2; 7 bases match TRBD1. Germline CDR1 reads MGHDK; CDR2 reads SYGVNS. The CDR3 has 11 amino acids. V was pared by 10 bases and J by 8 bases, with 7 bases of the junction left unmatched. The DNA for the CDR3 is TGTGCCACCGACCAGGGGGACGGCTACACCTTC. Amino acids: CATDQGDGYTF.

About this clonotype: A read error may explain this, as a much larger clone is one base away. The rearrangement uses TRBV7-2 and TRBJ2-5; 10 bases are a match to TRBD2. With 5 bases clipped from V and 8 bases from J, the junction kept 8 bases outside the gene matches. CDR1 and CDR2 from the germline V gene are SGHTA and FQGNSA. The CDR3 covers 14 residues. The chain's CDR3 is CASSVRTSGDTQYF. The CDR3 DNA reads TGTGCCAGCAGCGTCAGGACTAGCGGAGATACCCAGTACTTC.

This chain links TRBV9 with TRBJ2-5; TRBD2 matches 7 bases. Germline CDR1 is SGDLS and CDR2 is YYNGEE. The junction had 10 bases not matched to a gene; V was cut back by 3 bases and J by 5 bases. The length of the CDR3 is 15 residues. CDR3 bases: TGTGCCAGCAGCGCCTCTTGGGGGGGGATCGAGACCCAGTACTTC. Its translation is CASSASWGGIETQYF.

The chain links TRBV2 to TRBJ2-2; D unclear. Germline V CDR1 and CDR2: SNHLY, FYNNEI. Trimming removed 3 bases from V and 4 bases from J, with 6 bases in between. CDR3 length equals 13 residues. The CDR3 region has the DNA TGTGCCAGCAGTGATCTGAGCACCGGGGAGCTGTTTTTT. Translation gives CASSDLSTGELFF. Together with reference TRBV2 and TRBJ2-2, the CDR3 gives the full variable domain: EPEVTQTPSHQVTQMGQEVILRCVPISNHLYFYWYRQILGQKVEFLVSFYNNEISEKSEIFDDQFSVERPDGSNFTLKIRSTKLEDSAMYFCASSDLSTGELFFGEGSRLTVL.